This T cell receptor (beta chain) is drawn from a study of T cells expressing NK-cell markers. Study-wide context: It was from sorted CD3+CD56+NKG2C+, CD3+CD56+NKG2C- and CD3+CD56-NKG2C+ T cells that TCR beta repertoires came. Seven donors tested HCMV-seropositive and one tested seronegative among the eight sequenced.

CDR1 is DFQATT and CDR2 is SNEGSKA in the germline V gene (reference sequence). The CDR3 spans 14 residues. TCR beta cDNA was generated via 5'RACE template switching incorporating UMIs. TCRdb reprocessed the 5' RACE reads, with one entry per CDR3 protein and no DNA. Its table lists more than 400,000 distinct CDR3 sequences. The sequence came from a woman aged 18-70 years in good health. The V and J genes are TRBV20-1 and TRBJ1-1. Sequenced input: blood T cells: a sorted CD56 or NKG2C T cell subset, CD4+ or CD8+ T cells, or bulk PBMC T cells (not recorded which). CDR3 protein: CSARDPGHHTEAFF.